This TCR beta chain was recovered during a study of T cell repertoires in ileal Crohn's disease. Study information: Median disease duration was around eight years; around 35% smoked at surgery.

The CDR3 runs to 15 residues. Germline V gene sequence: CDR1 MDHEN, CDR2 SYDVKM. Only in-frame clones appear in the TCRdb table, and some are missing; sequencing was by immunoSEQ multiplex PCR. The sample includes 8,000 to 9,500 clones, over 75% seen only once; the top ten take approximately 9.9%. General study points: Sorted CD8 T cells held more high-frequency clones than CD4.

This clone was seen just once. As yet, its antigen is unknown. An end of the junction does not agree with germline; a read error may underlie this. As for time point: inflamed ileum from the surgical specimen. The sample consisted of ileal tissue. V and J are TRBV28 and TRBJ2-1, with a weak D call TRBD2 (6 bases). The sequence came from an adult with Crohn's disease. The CDR3, as DNA: TGTGCCAGCGGTTTAGCGGTTACCTTCCGCAATGAGCAGTTCTTC. Translation: CASGLAVTFRNEQFF.